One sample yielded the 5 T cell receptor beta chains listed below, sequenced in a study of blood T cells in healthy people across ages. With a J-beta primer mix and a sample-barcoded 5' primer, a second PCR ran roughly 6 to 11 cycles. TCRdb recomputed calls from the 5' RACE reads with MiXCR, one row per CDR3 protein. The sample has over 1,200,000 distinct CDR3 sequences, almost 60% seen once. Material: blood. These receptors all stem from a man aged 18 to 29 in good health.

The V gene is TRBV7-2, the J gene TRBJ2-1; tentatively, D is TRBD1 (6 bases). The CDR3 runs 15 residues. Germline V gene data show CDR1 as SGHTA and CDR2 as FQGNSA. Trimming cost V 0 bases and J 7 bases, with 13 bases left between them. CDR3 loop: CASSLAAFRGNEQFF. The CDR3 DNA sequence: TGTGCCAGCAGCTTAGCAGCTTTCAGGGGAAATGAGCAGTTCTTC.

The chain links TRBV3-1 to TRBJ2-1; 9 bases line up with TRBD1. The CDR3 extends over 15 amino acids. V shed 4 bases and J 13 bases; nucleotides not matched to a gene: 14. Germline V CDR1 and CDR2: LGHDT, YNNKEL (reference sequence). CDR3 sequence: CASSLGQGNGRHQFF. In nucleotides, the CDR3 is TGTGCCAGCAGCCTCGGACAGGGGAATGGTAGACATCAGTTCTTC.

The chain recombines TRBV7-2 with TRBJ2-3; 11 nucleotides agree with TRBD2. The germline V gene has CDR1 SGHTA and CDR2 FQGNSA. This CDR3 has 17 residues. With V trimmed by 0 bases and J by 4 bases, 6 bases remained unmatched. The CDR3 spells CASSLALAGAFADTQYF. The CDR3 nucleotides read TGTGCCAGCAGCTTAGCACTAGCGGGAGCTTTTGCAGATACGCAGTATTTT.

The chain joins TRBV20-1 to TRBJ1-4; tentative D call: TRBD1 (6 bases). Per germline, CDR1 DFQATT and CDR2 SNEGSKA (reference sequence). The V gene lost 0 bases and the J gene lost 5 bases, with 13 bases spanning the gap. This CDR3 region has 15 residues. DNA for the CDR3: TGCAGTGCTAGAGACCACAGGGTGGCGAATGAAAAACTGTTTTTT. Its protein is CSARDHRVANEKLFF.

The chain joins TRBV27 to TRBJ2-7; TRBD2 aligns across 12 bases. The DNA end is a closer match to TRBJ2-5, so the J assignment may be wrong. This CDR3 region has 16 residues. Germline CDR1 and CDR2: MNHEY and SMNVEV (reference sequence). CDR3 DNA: TGTGCCAGCAGTGCCCAGACTAGCGGGGGTAGAGAGACCCAGTACTTC. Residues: CASSAQTSGGRETQYF.